The 10 T cell receptor beta chains below all came from one sample that was sequenced in a study of T-cell reconstitution after alpha-beta-depleted transplantation in children. Unique molecular identifiers were used in preparing the TCRbeta library. TCRdb independently ran MiXCR on the PCR reads; one entry per CDR3 protein. Altogether some 440,000 distinct CDR3 sequences are present, roughly 15% being singletons, with the ten largest covering under 30%. The source material was PBMCs, mostly from graft donor cells, sampled 360 days after TCRalphabeta/CD19-depleted stem cell transplant. The receptors originated from a boy under two years old who had a stem cell transplant for Wiskott-Aldrich syndrome, so the T cells may come from the graft donor.

This sequence joins TRBV4-3 and TRBJ2-3, with 7 bases aligning to TRBD1. Per germline, CDR1 LGHNA and CDR2 YSLEER. The CDR3 is 17 amino acids. With V trimmed by 1 base and J by 3 bases, 10 bases remained unmatched. Written as DNA, the CDR3 is TGCGCCAGCAGCCAAGCCCTAAAGGGGGCGAGGACAGATACGCAGTATTTT. It is translated as CASSQALKGARTDTQYF.

The rearrangement uses TRBV20-1 and TRBJ2-1; maybe TRBD2 (5 bases). V gave up 6 bases and J gave up 7 bases, with 13 bases separating them. Germline V gene sequence: CDR1 DFQATT, CDR2 SNEGSKA (reference sequence). The CDR3 covers 12 residues. DNA of the CDR3: TGCAGTGCCCGGAGACTACCAAATGAGCAGTTCTTC. Protein product: CSARRLPNEQFF.

This clonotype was detected a few times. The chain uses TRBV15 and TRBJ2-1; TRBD2 matches 9 bases. J gave up 8 bases and V 6 bases, and 11 bases lay outside the gene matches. The CDR3 runs 15 residues. Looked up from germline, CDR1 is LNHNV and CDR2 is YYDKDF (reference sequence). The CDR3 region has the DNA TGTGCCACCAGGATGGAGGCTAGCGGGATCGATGAGCAGTTCTTC. It is translated as CATRMEASGIDEQFF.

The chain joins TRBV2 to TRBJ2-5, with TRBD1 identical over 8 bases. The germline V gene encodes CDR1 SNHLY and CDR2 FYNNEI. After removal of 5 bases from V and 2 bases from J, the junction contained 7 bases not matched to a gene. This CDR3 comprises 15 residues. The CDR3 spells CASSRSRGLQETQYF. In nucleotides, the CDR3 is TGTGCCAGCAGTCGTTCCAGGGGGCTACAAGAGACCCAGTACTTC.

This sequence joins TRBV6-2 or TRBV6-3 and TRBJ2-7; 9 nucleotides line up with TRBD2. V was pared by 6 bases and J by 3 bases, with 6 bases of the junction left unmatched. CDR1 is MNHEY and CDR2 is SVGEGT in the germline V gene. The CDR3 is 14 residues long. CDR3 loop: CASRIAGVLYEQYF. The CDR3 DNA reads TGTGCCAGCAGAATAGCGGGAGTACTCTACGAGCAGTACTTC.

The chain uses TRBV20-1 and TRBJ2-7; 12 bases fit TRBD2. The CDR3 totals 16 residues. Trimming took 4 bases from V and 1 from J; bases not matched to a gene: 8. Germline V gene lookup returns CDR1 DFQATT and CDR2 SNEGSKA (reference sequence). The CDR3 DNA sequence: TGCAGTGCTACGCTGACTAGCGGGAGTGAGTCCTACGAGCAGTACTTC. Encoded protein: CSATLTSGSESYEQYF.

There are a few counts of this clonotype. The genes are TRBV7-9 and TRBJ2-1; 11 nucleotides agree with TRBD1. The V gene end was trimmed by 7 bases and the J gene end by 9 bases; junction bases not matched to a gene: 14. The CDR3 is 16 residues long. The germline V gene encodes CDR1 SEHNR and CDR2 FQNEAQ (reference sequence). CDR3 coding DNA: TGTGCCAGCACCCCCTCGTTCGGACAGGGGGCTGGTGAGCAGTTCTTC. This encodes CASTPSFGQGAGEQFF. The full variable domain, completed using reference TRBV7-9 and TRBJ2-1, is DTGVSQNPRHKITKRGQNVTFRCDPISEHNRLYWYRQTLGQGPEFLTYFQNEAQLEKSRLLSDRFSAERPKGSFSTLEIQRTEQGDSAMYLCASTPSFGQGAGEQFFGPGTRLTVL.

This chain links TRBV29-1 with TRBJ2-2, with 9 positions matching TRBD1. Germline CDR1 SQVTM, CDR2 ANQGSEA. The CDR3 runs 15 residues. J was trimmed by 3 bases and V by 0 bases; bases with no gene match: 2. The CDR3: CSVEEGTGHTGELFF. In nucleotides, the CDR3 is TGCAGCGTTGAAGAGGGGACAGGGCACACCGGGGAGCTGTTTTTT.

This clonotype has a handful of counts. V and J are TRBV20-1 and TRBJ2-2; a weak D match, TRBD1 (6 bases). The CDR3 has 17 residues. Trimming removed 0 bases from V and 1 base from J, with 15 bases in between. Germline lookup yields CDR1 DFQATT and CDR2 SNEGSKA (reference sequence). The CDR3 DNA reads TGCAGTGCTAGAGAGGCCCCCGGGACACTGAACACCGGGGAGCTGTTTTTT. It yields the protein CSAREAPGTLNTGELFF.

This sequence joins TRBV5-1 and TRBJ2-7, with 10 positions matching TRBD1. CDR3 length: 14 amino acids. The germline gives CDR1 SGHRS, CDR2 YFSETQ. The ends lost 3 bases at V and 3 bases at J; junction bases unmatched: 3. This CDR3 is CASSWDRGYYEQYF. The CDR3 nucleotides read TGCGCCAGCAGCTGGGACAGGGGATACTACGAGCAGTACTTC.